Presented here are 8 T cell receptor beta chains from one specimen sequenced in a study of vaccination and CD4 T cells after COVID-19. What these receptors recognize is not known. An Oncomine TCR Beta short-read assay was used to sequence the DNA from cultured CD4+ T cells. TCRdb passed the PCR reads through MiXCR, listing each CDR3 protein once. Here the sample spans 20,000 to 25,000 distinct CDR3 sequences, under 80% being singletons. The treatment denotes: roughly 11-day PBMC culture with coronavirus spike peptide pools or control peptides (ViraFEST assay). The source was CD4+ T cells from blood, cultured in vitro, collected before SARS-CoV-2 vaccination. The receptors derive from a human donor who received a COVID-19 vaccine.

V usage is TRBV6-1 and J usage is TRBJ2-5, with a possible D match to TRBD1 (6 bases). V lost 7 bases, J lost 7 bases, and 25 bases lay in between. The CDR3 totals 16 residues. CDR1 and CDR2 from the germline V gene are MNHNS and SASEGT. CDR3 sequence: CASNTPRGERFGTQYF. The CDR3 coding sequence is TGTGCCAGCAACACTCCCAGGGGAGAACGGTTTGGGACCCAGTACTTC.

The CDR3 nucleotides read TGTGCCACCAGCAGAGAACGGGGGGGTGAGCAGTTCTTC. It encodes CATSRERGGEQFF. The rearrangement links TRBV15 to TRBJ2-1, with 8 positions matching TRBD2. The germline V gene encodes CDR1 LNHNV and CDR2 YYDKDF (reference sequence). This CDR3 is built from 13 residues. Trimming cost V 0 bases and J 9 bases; bases outside gene matches: 1.

This clonotype was recorded a few times. The chain uses TRBV20-1 and TRBJ1-2, with 8 bases fitting TRBD1. The CDR3 totals 13 residues. Looked up from germline, CDR1 is DFQATT and CDR2 is SNEGSKA (reference sequence). Trimming cost V 3 bases and J 3 bases; bases outside gene matches: 3. Here the CDR3 reads CSARAQGDYGYTF. The CDR3 DNA follows: TGCAGTGCTAGGGCACAGGGGGACTATGGCTACACCTTC.

In this sample, this clonotype turned up a few times. The rearrangement uses TRBV11-1 and TRBJ1-6; 7 bases agree with TRBD1. J was trimmed by 5 bases and V by 2 bases; bases with no gene match: 3. The CDR3 is 15 residues long. Germline V gene sequence: CDR1 SGHAT, CDR2 FQDESV (reference sequence). The CDR3 here is CASSLMGTDNSPLHF. CDR3 sequence (DNA): TGTGCCAGCAGCTTAATGGGGACAGATAATTCACCCCTCCACTTT.

This clonotype was found a few times. V is TRBV20-1 and J is TRBJ2-5; TRBD2 matches 11 bases. From germline, CDR1 is DFQATT and CDR2 SNEGSKA (reference sequence). The CDR3 runs 18 residues. With 6 bases clipped from V and 2 bases from J, the junction kept 17 bases outside the gene matches. The CDR3: CSAKTGTSGPLIQETQYF. CDR3 DNA sequence: TGCAGTGCAAAAACCGGGACTAGCGGCCCCTTAATTCAAGAGACCCAGTACTTC.

This chain connects TRBV10-3 to TRBJ2-3; D gene unclear. The length of the CDR3 is 12 residues. V lost 3 bases and J lost 4, with 5 bases in between. Germline V gene data show CDR1 as ENHRY and CDR2 as SYGVKD. In DNA form, the CDR3 reads TGTGCCATCAGTGATGTCCCAGATACGCAGTATTTT. Translating gives CAISDVPDTQYF.

The genes are TRBV5-8 and TRBJ1-2, with 9 bases fitting TRBD1. Germline trimming cut 3 bases from V and 14 bases from J; bases unmatched to any gene: 17. The CDR3 covers 15 residues. Germline lookup yields CDR1 SGHTS and CDR2 YDEGEE. CDR3 DNA: TGTGCCAGCAGCTCAATCCGCCGGGACAGGGCGGGAGGGACCTTC. This encodes CASSSIRRDRAGGTF.

J is TRBJ2-7 and V is TRBV19; 9 bases are a match to TRBD1. With V trimmed by 5 bases and J by 6 bases, 8 bases remained unmatched. CDR3 length equals 14 residues. CDR1 is LNHDA, CDR2 SQIVND, per germline (reference sequence). CDR3: CASSWGQGSFEQYF. The CDR3, as DNA: TGTGCCAGTAGTTGGGGACAGGGCTCGTTCGAGCAGTACTTC. The complete variable domain, with remaining parts taken from reference TRBV19 and TRBJ2-7, reads DGGITQSPKYLFRKEGQNVTLSCEQNLNHDAMYWYRQDPGQGLRLIYYSQIVNDFQKGDIAEGYSVSREKKESFPLTVTSAQKNPTAFYLCASSWGQGSFEQYFGPGTRLTVT.